The entry that follows covers one TCR beta chain sequence. Antigen unknown. Method: immunoSEQ multiplex PCR; TCRdb's copy keeps in-frame clones and lacks some. The sample records approximately 89,000 clones, around 90% being singletons. These data originate in a study of T cell responses to AZD1222 COVID-19 vaccine. Study results and limitations: Dominant at 160-218 and 743-854, vaccine-associated CD4 TCRs also spanned spike. Repertoires were sampled only after the peak T cell response. Of the AZD1222 recipients, only 5 to 7 were seropositive at baseline. Most donors were white British, females outnumbered males, and clonal diversity was possibly underestimated.

The source is an adult who received the AZD1222 COVID-19 vaccine. The specimen comprised peripheral blood, sampled 28 days after the second AZD1222 dose.

The CDR3: CAISEQGADQPQHF. CDR3 DNA sequence: TGTGCCATCAGTGAACAGGGGGCGGATCAGCCCCAGCATTTT. The chain links TRBV10-3 to TRBJ1-5; 9 nucleotides agree with TRBD1. V trimming: 3 bases; J trimming: 5 bases; junction bases outside the gene matches: 2. The CDR3 sequence is 14 residues long. Germline V gene data show CDR1 as ENHRY and CDR2 as SYGVKD.